This T cell receptor (beta chain) emerged from a study of T cells in localized non-small cell lung cancer. Findings and limits, study-wide: Only one tumor region was sequenced, so heterogeneity remains possible. Uninvolved adjacent lung showed higher T cell clonality than tumor. Elevated circulating T cell density in blood was associated with longer overall survival. Adjacent lung tissue had a median roughly 62 of the top 100 clones found in the tumor.

With 1 base clipped from V and 2 bases from J, the junction kept 2 bases outside the gene matches. This CDR3 has 15 amino acids. Germline V gene data show CDR1 as SEHNR and CDR2 as FQNEAQ (reference sequence). A word on this clone: Its antigen is unidentified.

Assay used: immunoSEQ multiplex PCR; TCRdb lists only in-frame clones, some missing. Of around 33,000 clones in the sample, about nine tenths were seen once. This TCR came from a female donor older than 55 with stage I lung adenocarcinoma. V and J are TRBV7-9 and TRBJ1-2; 9 bases line up with TRBD1. This sample comprised peripheral blood, obtained before any cancer treatment. The CDR3, as DNA: TGTGCCAGCAGCTTAGATGGACAGGGGAACTATGGCTACACCTTC. Encoded protein: CASSLDGQGNYGYTF. Combining the CDR3 with reference TRBV7-9 and TRBJ1-2 gives the whole variable domain DTGVSQNPRHKITKRGQNVTFRCDPISEHNRLYWYRQTLGQGPEFLTYFQNEAQLEKSRLLSDRFSAERPKGSFSTLEIQRTEQGDSAMYLCASSLDGQGNYGYTFGSGTRLTVV.